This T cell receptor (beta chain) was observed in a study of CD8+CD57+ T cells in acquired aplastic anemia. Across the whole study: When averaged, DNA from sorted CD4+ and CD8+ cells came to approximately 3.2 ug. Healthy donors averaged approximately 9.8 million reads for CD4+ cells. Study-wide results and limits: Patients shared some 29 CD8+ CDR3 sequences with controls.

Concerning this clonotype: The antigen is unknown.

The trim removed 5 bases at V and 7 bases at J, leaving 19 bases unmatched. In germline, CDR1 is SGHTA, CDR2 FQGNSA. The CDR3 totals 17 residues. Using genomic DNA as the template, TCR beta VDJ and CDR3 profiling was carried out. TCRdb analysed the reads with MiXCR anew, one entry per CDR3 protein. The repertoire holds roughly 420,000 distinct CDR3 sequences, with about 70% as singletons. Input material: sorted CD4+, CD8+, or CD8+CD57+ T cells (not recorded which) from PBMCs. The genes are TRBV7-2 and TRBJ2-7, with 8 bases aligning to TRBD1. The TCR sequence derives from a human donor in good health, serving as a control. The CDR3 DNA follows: TGTGCCAGCAGCCATTGGACAGGGACACTGCGATCATTAGAGCAGTACTTC. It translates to CASSHWTGTLRSLEQYF.